What follows are 11 T cell receptor beta chains derived from one specimen sequenced in a study of beta chain features in type 1 diabetes. As every portion of the isolated RNA was reverse transcribed, the sequencing read expressed TCRB transcripts. The repertoire was sequenced with immunoSEQ multiplex PCR; TCRdb's copy has only in-frame clones and lacks some. The table lists tens of thousands of clones, roughly 45% of them singletons. Specimen: stem cell memory CD4+ T cells from blood. These receptor sequences come from a woman in her thirties in good health.

The gene calls are TRBV28 and TRBJ2-2; weak D call: TRBD1 (6 bases). Trimming removed 7 bases at V and 1 base at J, with 13 bases between. CDR3 length: 15 amino acids. In germline, CDR1 is MDHEN, CDR2 SYDVKM. CDR3: CASTPGQVNTGELFF. CDR3 coding DNA: TGTGCCAGCACCCCGGGACAAGTGAACACCGGGGAGCTGTTTTTT.

This chain links TRBV18 with TRBJ2-3; TRBD2 aligns across 7 bases. This CDR3 has 16 residues. The V gene's germline CDR1 is KGHSH and CDR2 LQKENI. V gave up 6 bases and J gave up 4 bases; unmatched junction bases: 13. For the CDR3, the DNA is TGTGCCAGCTCCGACCGTTCTAGCGGTGCCGCAGATACGCAGTATTTT. This translates into CASSDRSSGAADTQYF.

The chain carries TRBV2 and TRBJ2-1, with D maybe TRBD2 (5 bases). The CDR3 runs to 15 residues. V was trimmed by 6 bases and J by 3 bases, leaving 15 bases between them. Germline-derived CDR1 and CDR2 are SNHLY and FYNNEI. The chain's CDR3 is CASSPSGAYYNEQFF. The CDR3 DNA reads as TGTGCCAGCAGCCCCAGCGGAGCCTACTACAATGAGCAGTTCTTC.

The genes are TRBV5-1 and TRBJ2-1, with D uncertain. V lost 4 bases and J 9 bases, leaving 14 bases between the germline ends. The CDR3 covers 13 residues. Looked up from germline, CDR1 is SGHRS and CDR2 is YFSETQ. The CDR3 nucleotides are TGCGCCAGCAGCCAAGTGTGGGCCAGTGAGCAGTTCTTC. Its translation: CASSQVWASEQFF.

V and J are TRBV18 and TRBJ1-4; D unclear. CDR3 length: 16 amino acids. V shed 0 bases and J shed 4 bases, with 12 bases lying between them. Germline CDR1 is KGHSH and CDR2 is LQKENI. CDR3 in amino acids: CASSPPGGSYNEKLFF. CDR3 nucleotides: TGTGCCAGCTCACCACCGGGAGGGTCCTATAATGAAAAACTGTTTTTT.

J is TRBJ2-3 and V is TRBV28, with D hard to call. The CDR3 has 12 residues. Germline lookup yields CDR1 MDHEN and CDR2 SYDVKM. The V and J ends lost 6 bases and 6 bases respectively, with 10 bases between them. CDR3 residues: CASSATADTQYF. The CDR3 nucleotides are TGTGCCAGCAGCGCCACTGCCGATACGCAGTATTTT.

J is TRBJ2-6 and V is TRBV19, with D unclear. V was cut by 2 bases and J by 0 bases, with 8 bases left in between. CDR1 and CDR2 from the germline V gene are LNHDA and SQIVND (reference sequence). The CDR3 consists of 16 residues. The CDR3 bases are TGTGCCAGTAGTATAATAGTGAGCTCTGGGGCCAACGTCCTGACTTTC. Translated: CASSIIVSSGANVLTF.

The chain uses TRBV5-1 and TRBJ2-5; D possibly corresponds to TRBD2 (5 bases). Trimming cost V 0 bases and J 2 bases, with 11 bases left between them. Germline CDR1 is SGHRS and CDR2 is YFSETQ. The CDR3 runs 15 residues. CDR3 residues: CASSLVASPQETQYF. In DNA form, the CDR3 reads TGCGCCAGCAGCTTGGTGGCTAGCCCTCAAGAGACCCAGTACTTC.

The J gene is TRBJ1-1, the V gene TRBV7-9; D gene uncertain. Per the germline V gene, CDR1 is SEHNR and CDR2 is FQNEAQ (reference sequence). The CDR3 consists of 16 residues. Trimming shortened V by 5 bases and J by 0 bases, and 16 bases separated the two germline ends. The chain's CDR3 is CASSPSWSVMNTEAFF. In DNA form, the CDR3 reads TGTGCCAGCAGCCCCAGTTGGTCAGTCATGAACACTGAAGCTTTCTTT.

In nucleotides, the CDR3 is TGTGCCAGCAGGCCCCAACTAGCCCCCCAAGAGACCCAGTACTTC. This translates into CASRPQLAPQETQYF. The rearrangement links TRBV6-6 to TRBJ2-5; TRBD2 might be the D (6 bases). This CDR3 spans 15 amino acids. Germline loops: CDR1 MNHNY, CDR2 SVGAGI (reference sequence). With 6 bases removed from V and 1 base from J, the gap between germline ends came to 15 bases.

J is TRBJ2-5 and V is TRBV4-2; D remains unclear. Trimming left V 5 bases short and J 2 bases short, with 18 bases between. This CDR3 has 16 residues. Germline CDR1 is LGHNA and CDR2 is YNFKEQ. The CDR3 coding sequence is TGTGCCAGCAGCTCCCACTTACCACGTAGACAAGAGACCCAGTACTTC. Amino acid sequence: CASSSHLPRRQETQYF.